This T cell receptor (beta chain) was profiled in a study of identical twins. The CDR3 totals 14 residues. Germline values: CDR1 SQVTM, CDR2 ANQGSEA. The germline V and J ends were trimmed by 7 bases and 1 base, with 17 bases remaining between them. Comment on this clonotype: Its antigen is unknown.

TCRdb ran MiXCR on the 5' RACE reads and lists one entry per CDR3 protein. The table has some 440,000 distinct CDR3 sequences, 20% to 25% seen once. General study results and limits: Abundant beta clonotypes from cord blood bore fewer insertions; memory repertoires lacked this pattern.

These same data were also listed under a study on T cells expressing NK-cell markers. That report adds: Sorted CD3+CD56-NKG2C+, CD3+CD56+NKG2C+ and CD3+CD56+NKG2C- T cells supplied the TCR beta repertoires. Whether expanded NKG2C+ T cell clones were HCMV-specific remained unclear.

This chain joins TRBV29-1 and TRBJ2-7; D gene unclear. Sequenced material: CD4+ T cells sorted from blood. The receptor was derived from a woman aged 18-30 years in good health. CDR3 in amino acids: CSATDSRKSYEQYF. The CDR3 region has the DNA TGCAGCGCAACCGACTCAAGAAAATCCTACGAGCAGTACTTC.